This T cell receptor beta chain was retrieved from a study of blood T cell repertoires in COVID-19 (dated by TCRdb to 2018 to 2021). Notes on the research overall: Collaborator samples came from the United States, Italy and Spain and covered acute and convalescent phases of COVID-19. The material from the prospective study consisted of cDNA or gDNA derived from T cells, B-cell-depleted T cells, or PBMCs. Subjects who had been exposed to COVID-19, were actively infected with it, or had recovered from it provided the deeply sampled blood TCRbeta repertoires that made up the dataset. The repertoires were released in a freely available public database intended as a resource for research on the immune response to SARS-CoV-2. The samples were drawn from two sources: the first 160 participants of the ongoing ImmuneRACE study, and 1,000 to 1,500 subjects contributed by 6 global collaborators. A de-identified subject ID, COVID-19 status, age in years and sex were almost always included in the sample metadata. Where available, HLA class I and class II types were taken from metadata supplied by the sample provider and were not determined by assay-based typing. The research as a whole found: Clinical and demographic metadata were provided uncurated, with the amount varying by source and participant.

TCRbeta CDR3 regions were amplified from genomic DNA using the immunoSEQ Assay, a bias-controlled multiplex PCR. For the original study's pipeline: Nucleated cell counts per sample were estimated from amplification of reference gene primers within the assay. Sequence reads were collapsed and filtered to measure the absolute abundance of every unique TCRbeta CDR3 rearrangement. Productive Simpson clonality was computed per sample as the square root of Simpson's diversity index over productive rearrangements. Not all clones reach the TCRdb copy of this immuneACCESS table, which keeps in-frame sequences only. Checked studies attribute under half of the gap to unresolved V genes and leave the rest unexplained. D and trimming were read from the DNA, whereas the V and J calls and clone size are those reported in that table. Counted in this sample were 150,000 to 200,000 clones; more than 80% of them appeared once. Clones ranked in the top ten supply 10% to 15% of the sample.

About this clone itself: Its antigen has not been determined. No base-level quality is on record; no much larger clone is a single base apart.

Looking up the germline V gene yields CDR1 MNHEY and CDR2 SVGEGT. V loses 6 bases of germline sequence and J loses 3 bases, and the interval between the two ends is 11 bases. From its cysteine to its phenylalanine, the CDR3 spans 13 amino acids. Just the 39-base CDR3 DNA is kept, in frame starting at base 1. One collaborating source in Seattle enrolled patients while the patients were actively infected and followed the patients over time throughout the course of disease. Collaborating institutions collected whole blood in K2EDTA tubes following their own protocols. For TCRbeta analysis, collaborator samples were shipped as frozen whole blood, as isolated PBMCs, or as DNA extracted from either sample type.

This sequence uses TRBV6-2 or TRBV6-3 and TRBJ1-2, and possibly TRBD1, on 6 matching bases. Sequenced sample: peripheral blood. The TCR originated in a woman of 80 years or more with COVID-19, enrolled during active disease. The CDR3 corresponds to CASSEDRYYGYTF. DNA sequence: TGTGCCAGCAGCGAGGACAGATACTATGGCTACACCTTC.